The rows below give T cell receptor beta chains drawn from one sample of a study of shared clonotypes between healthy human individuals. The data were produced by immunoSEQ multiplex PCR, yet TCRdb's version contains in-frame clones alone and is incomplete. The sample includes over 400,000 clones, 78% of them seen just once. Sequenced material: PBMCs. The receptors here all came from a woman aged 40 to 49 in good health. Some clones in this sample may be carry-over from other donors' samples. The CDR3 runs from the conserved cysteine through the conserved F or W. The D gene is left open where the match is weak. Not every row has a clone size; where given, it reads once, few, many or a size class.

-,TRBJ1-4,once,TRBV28,TGTGCCAGCAGGCCGGGGTTGCAGTATGGAAAACTGTTTTTT,CASRPGLQYGKLFF
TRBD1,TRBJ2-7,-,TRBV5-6,TGTGCCAGCAGCTCGCGGCAGGGGGCTTACGAGCAGTACTTC,CASSSRQGAYEQYF
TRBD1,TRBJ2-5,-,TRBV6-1,TGTGCCAGCAGTGAAGCGGAGACAGGGCGGGAGACCCAGTACTTC,CASSEAETGRETQYF
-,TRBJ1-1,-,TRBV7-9,TGTGCCAGCAGCTTAGTCGGGGGTAGCCCTGAAGCTTTCTTT,CASSLVGGSPEAFF
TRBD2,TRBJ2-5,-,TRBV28,TGTGCCACCTCCACTAGCGGGAAAGAGACCCAGTACTTC,CATSTSGKETQYF
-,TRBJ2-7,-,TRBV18,TGTGCCAGCTCACCACCGATACTACATGAATTCTACGAGCAGTACTTC,CASSPPILHEFYEQYF
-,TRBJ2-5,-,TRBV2,TGTGCCAGCAGTGAGGGTAGGAGGGAGACCCAGTACTTC,CASSEGRRETQYF
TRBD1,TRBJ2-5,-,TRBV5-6,TGTGCCAGCAGCTTGGGGACAGGTCAAGGGGAGACCCAGTACTTC,CASSLGTGQGETQYF
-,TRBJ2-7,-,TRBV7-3,TGTGCCAGCAGCCTAGGGCAGTCAATGGGGGAGCAGTACTTC,CASSLGQSMGEQYF
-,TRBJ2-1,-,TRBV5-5,TGTGCCAGCAGCTTGGGAGGGGCCGAGCGGAGGTTCAATGAGCAGTTCTTC,CASSLGGAERRFNEQFF
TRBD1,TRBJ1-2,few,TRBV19,TGTGCCAGTAGTCCACAACAGGGGGCCTATGGCTACACCTTC,CASSPQQGAYGYTF
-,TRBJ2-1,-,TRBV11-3,TGTGCCAGCAGCTTAGATCTGGAGAGCTCCTACAATGAGCAGTTCTTC,CASSLDLESSYNEQFF
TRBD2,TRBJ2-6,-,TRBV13,TGTGCCAGCAGCTTAGTAGCGGGAGTTATTGGTGGGGCCAACGTCCTGACTTTC,CASSLVAGVIGGANVLTF
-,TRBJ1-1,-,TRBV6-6,TGTGCCAGCAGTTACGATACCAGGAGGATTCCTGCTGCTTTCTTT,CASSYDTRRIPAAFF
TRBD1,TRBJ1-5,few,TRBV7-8,TGTGCCAGCAGCCCGACAGGGGGCCGCAATCAGCCCCAGCATTTT,CASSPTGGRNQPQHF
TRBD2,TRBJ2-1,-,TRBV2,TGTGCCAGCAGTGAAAATATGGCTAGCGGGAGTAATGAGCAGTTCTTC,CASSENMASGSNEQFF
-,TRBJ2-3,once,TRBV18,TGTGCCAGCTCACCACCGGGGGGTGCAGATACGCAGTATTTT,CASSPPGGADTQYF
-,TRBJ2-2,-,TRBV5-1,TGCGCCAGCAGGGAGGGGCAGGGTACCCTTTCCGGGGAGCTGTTTTTT,CASREGQGTLSGELFF
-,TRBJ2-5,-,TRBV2,TGTGCCAGCAGCCCCAGCACTACCCAAGAGACCCAGTACTTC,CASSPSTTQETQYF
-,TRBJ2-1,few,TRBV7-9,TGTGCCAGCAGCCTTTCGACGAACAATGAGCAGTTCTTC,CASSLSTNNEQFF
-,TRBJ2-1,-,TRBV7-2,TGTGCCAGCAGCTGGACTCTAGCTTTGTTTAGCAATGAGCAGTTCTTC,CASSWTLALFSNEQFF
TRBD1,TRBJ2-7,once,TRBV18,TGTGCCAGCTCACCCGCCGGGACAGAGTTCTCCTACGAGCAGTACTTC,CASSPAGTEFSYEQYF
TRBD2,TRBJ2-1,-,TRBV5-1,TGCGCCAGCGCACTAGCGGGAGGCCCCTACAATGAGCAGTTCTTC,CASALAGGPYNEQFF
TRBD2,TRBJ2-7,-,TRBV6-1,TGTGCCAGCAGTGAAGCTTGGAGCGGGGAGACCTACGAGCAGTACTTC,CASSEAWSGETYEQYF
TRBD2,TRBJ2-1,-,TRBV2,TGTGCCAGCAGTGAGGGGCTAGCGGGAAACAATGAGCAGTTCTTC,CASSEGLAGNNEQFF
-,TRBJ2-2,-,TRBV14,TGTGCCAGCAGCTCCCACCCCGGCGGGGAGCTGTTTTTT,CASSSHPGGELFF
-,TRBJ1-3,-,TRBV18,TGTGCCAGCTCACCCCAGGGAAGTACGCGGGGAAACACCATATATTTT,CASSPQGSTRGNTIYF
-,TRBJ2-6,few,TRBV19,TGTGCCAGTAGTATAGGGTGGCAGTCCCAACCTGGGGCCAACGTCCTGACTTTC,CASSIGWQSQPGANVLTF
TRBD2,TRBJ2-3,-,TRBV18,TGTGCCAGCTCACCTAGCGGGAGTCTCACAGATACGCAGTATTTT,CASSPSGSLTDTQYF
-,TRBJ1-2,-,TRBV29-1,TGCAGCGACCGGACAGTAAACTATGGCTACACCTTC,CSDRTVNYGYTF
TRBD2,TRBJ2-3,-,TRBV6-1,TGTGCCAGCAGTGAAGGACTAGCGAGCGGCACAGATACGCAGTATTTT,CASSEGLASGTDTQYF
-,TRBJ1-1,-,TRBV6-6,TGTGCCAGCAGTTACCACAAAAGGAACACTGAAGCTTTCTTT,CASSYHKRNTEAFF
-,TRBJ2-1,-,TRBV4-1,TGCGCCAGCAGCCAAGTGAGAACGACCCGTCTTCAGCAGTTCTTC,CASSQVRTTRLQQFF
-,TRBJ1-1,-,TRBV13,TGTGCCAGCAGCGCCCGGGGGAAGAACACTGAAGCTTTCTTT,CASSARGKNTEAFF
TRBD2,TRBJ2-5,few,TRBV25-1,TGTGCCAGCAGTGAGTCTGGGACTAGCGGGACCCAAGAGACCCAGTACTTC,CASSESGTSGTQETQYF
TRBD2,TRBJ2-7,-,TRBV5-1,TGCGCCAGCAGCCAACGGACTAGCGGATCCTACGAGCAGTACTTC,CASSQRTSGSYEQYF
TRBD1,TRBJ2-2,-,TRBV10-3,TGTGCCATCAGGACCGGGACAGCCCTATCGAACACCGGGGAGCTGTTTTTT,CAIRTGTALSNTGELFF
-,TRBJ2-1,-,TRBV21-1,TGTGCCAGCAGCGACCGGGACTCCCCTTCAACTGAAAATGAGCAGTTCTTC,CASSDRDSPSTENEQFF
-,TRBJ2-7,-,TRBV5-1,TGCGCCAGCAGCCGCGGCGGGGCGAGGATATACGAGCAGTACTTC,CASSRGGARIYEQYF
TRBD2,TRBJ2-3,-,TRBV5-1,TGCGCCAGTCGGGCCGGCGGGAGTTTAAGTTCAGATACGCAGTATTTT,CASRAGGSLSSDTQYF
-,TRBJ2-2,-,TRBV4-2,TGTGCCAGCAGCCAAGCCAGGGGAGACACCGGGGAGCTGTTTTTT,CASSQARGDTGELFF
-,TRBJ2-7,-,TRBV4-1,TGCGCCAGCAGCCAAGATCGCGTAGGCCACGAGCAGTACTTC,CASSQDRVGHEQYF
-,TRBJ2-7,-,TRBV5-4,TGTGCCACTCGGGACAAAACCTACGAGCAGTACTTC,CATRDKTYEQYF
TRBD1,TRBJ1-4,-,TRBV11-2,TGTGCCAGCAGCAAACCGGGACAGGCAAAGGAAAAACTGTTTTTT,CASSKPGQAKEKLFF
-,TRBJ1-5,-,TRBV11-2,TGTGCCAGCAGCCAGGACGGGCCGGGTCAGCCCCAGCATTTT,CASSQDGPGQPQHF
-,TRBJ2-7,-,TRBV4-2,TGTGCCAGCAGCCAAGATGGCTCTCGGACGGTTGGCGAGCAGTACTTC,CASSQDGSRTVGEQYF
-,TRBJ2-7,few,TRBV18,TGTGCCAGCTCCCCCGCGGCTAGTCGGTCCTACGAGCAGTACTTC,CASSPAASRSYEQYF
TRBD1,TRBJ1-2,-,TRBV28,TGTGCCAGCAGATCTTCGAATATGGGGGGGACAGGTGGCTATGGCTACACCTTC,CASRSSNMGGTGGYGYTF
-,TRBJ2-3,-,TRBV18,TGTGCCAGCCAAACGAGGGCTGCAGATACGCAGTATTTT,CASQTRAADTQYF
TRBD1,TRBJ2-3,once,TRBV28,TGTGCCAGCAGTCCTCCGGGACAGGGTATGAATTTT,CASSPPGQGMNF